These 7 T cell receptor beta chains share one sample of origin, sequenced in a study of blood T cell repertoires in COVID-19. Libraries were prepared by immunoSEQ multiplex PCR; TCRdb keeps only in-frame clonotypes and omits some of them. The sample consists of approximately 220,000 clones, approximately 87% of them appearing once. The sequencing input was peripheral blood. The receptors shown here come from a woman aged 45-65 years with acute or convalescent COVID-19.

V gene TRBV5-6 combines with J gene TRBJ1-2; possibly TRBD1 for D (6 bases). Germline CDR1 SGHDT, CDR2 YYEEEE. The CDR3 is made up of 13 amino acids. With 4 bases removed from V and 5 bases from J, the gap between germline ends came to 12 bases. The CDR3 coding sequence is TGTGCCAGCAGCCCTCAGGGGCCTTATGGCTACACCTTC. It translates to CASSPQGPYGYTF.

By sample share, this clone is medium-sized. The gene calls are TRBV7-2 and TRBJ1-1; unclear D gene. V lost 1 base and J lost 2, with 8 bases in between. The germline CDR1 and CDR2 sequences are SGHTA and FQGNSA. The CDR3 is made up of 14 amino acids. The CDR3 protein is CASSLVVTNTEAFF. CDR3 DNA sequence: TGTGCCAGCAGCTTAGTGGTTACAAACACTGAAGCTTTCTTT.

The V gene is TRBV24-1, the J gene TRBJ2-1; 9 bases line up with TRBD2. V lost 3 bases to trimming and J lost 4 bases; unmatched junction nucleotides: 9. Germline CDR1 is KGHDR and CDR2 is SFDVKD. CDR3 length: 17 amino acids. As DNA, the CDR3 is TGTGCCACCAGTGATCCGAGTAGCGGGGGCGAATACAATGAGCAGTTCTTC. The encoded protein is CATSDPSSGGEYNEQFF.

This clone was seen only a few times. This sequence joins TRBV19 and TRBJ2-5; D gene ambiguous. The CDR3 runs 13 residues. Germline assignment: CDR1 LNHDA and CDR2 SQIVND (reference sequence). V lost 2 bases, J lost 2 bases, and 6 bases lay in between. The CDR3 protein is CASSISRQETQYF. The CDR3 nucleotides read TGTGCCAGTAGTATAAGCCGTCAAGAGACCCAGTACTTC.

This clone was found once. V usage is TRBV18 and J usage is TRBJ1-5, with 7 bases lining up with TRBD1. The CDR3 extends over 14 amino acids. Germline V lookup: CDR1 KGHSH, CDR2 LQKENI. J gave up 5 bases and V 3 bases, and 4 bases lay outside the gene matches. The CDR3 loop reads CASSPDREHQPQHF. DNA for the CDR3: TGTGCCAGCTCACCCGACAGGGAGCATCAGCCCCAGCATTTT.

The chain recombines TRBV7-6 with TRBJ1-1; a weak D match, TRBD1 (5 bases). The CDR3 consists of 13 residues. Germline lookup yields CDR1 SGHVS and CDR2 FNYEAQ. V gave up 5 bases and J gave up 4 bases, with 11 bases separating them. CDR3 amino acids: CASSLTGGTEAFF. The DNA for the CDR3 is TGTGCCAGCAGCCTAACCGGGGGCACTGAAGCTTTCTTT.

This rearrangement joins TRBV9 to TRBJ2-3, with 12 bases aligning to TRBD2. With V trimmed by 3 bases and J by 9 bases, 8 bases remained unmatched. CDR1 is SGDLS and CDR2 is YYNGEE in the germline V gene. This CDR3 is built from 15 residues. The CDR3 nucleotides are TGTGCCAGCAGCGGGTTGACTAGCGGGGGAATGACGCAGTATTTT. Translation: CASSGLTSGGMTQYF. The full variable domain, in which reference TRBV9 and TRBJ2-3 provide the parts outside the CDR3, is DSGVTQTPKHLITATGQRVTLRCSPRSGDLSVYWYQQSLDQGLQFLIQYYNGEERAKGNILERFSAQQFPDLHSELNLSSLELGDSALYFCASSGLTSGGMTQYFGPGTRLTVL.